This TCR beta chain originates from a study of PD-L1 blockade in urothelial cancer. From germline, CDR1 is SNHLY and CDR2 FYNNEI. CDR3 size: 11 residues. With 9 bases removed from V and 2 bases from J, the gap between germline ends came to 6 bases. This clone was counted between two and nine times. PCRs were each spiked with synthetic TCR analog templates. Assay: immunoSEQ multiplex PCR; the TCRdb copy retains only in-frame clones and omits some. The table lists about 81,000 clones, more than 90% of them singletons. The J gene is TRBJ2-3, the V gene TRBV2; D is unresolved. The material was PBMCs, obtained around atezolizumab (anti-PD-L1) treatment. This receptor was taken from a man between 60 and 75 years old with urothelial cancer. CDR3 DNA: TGTGCCAGTTCATCCACAGATACGCAGTATTTT. It yields the protein CASSSTDTQYF.